This entry concerns a single TCR beta chain. The data are from a study of shared clonotypes between healthy human individuals. Study overall: Used for every donor were three CD4 naive, three CD4 memory, two CD8 naive and one CD8 memory plate.

Generated by immunoSEQ multiplex PCR, the TCRdb table keeps only in-frame clones and is missing some. The repertoire holds approximately 1,500,000 clones, around 97% seen once, with approximately 1.2% in the top ten. The CDR3 spans 15 residues. This receptor was obtained from a man aged 30 to 45 in good health. Sequenced input: naive CD4+ T cells sorted from blood. Indicated subset: CD45RA+ positively selected. The genes are TRBV12-2 and TRBJ2-3; the table's TRBD2 call for D was not verified on the DNA. TRBV12-2 is given as a pseudogene. The CDR3 is CASRLVPCGRTTQYF. The CDR3, as DNA: TGTGCAAGTCGCTTAGTCCCCTGCGGGAGAACGACGCAGTATTTT.